This T cell receptor beta chain was identified during a study of blood T cells in healthy people across ages. Per-sample yields of isolated PBMCs were at least 6.5 million. Germline-derived CDR1 and CDR2 are DFQATT and SNEGSKA (reference sequence). This CDR3 is 16 amino acids long. V lost 0 bases and J lost 3; bases outside the gene matches: 5. The authors ran a second PCR of 7 to 11 cycles using a sample-barcoded 5' primer and a J-beta primer mix. Every cDNA molecule carried a tag from a template-switch adaptor bearing 12 random nucleotides. TCRdb re-called the 5' RACE reads through MiXCR, storing one row per CDR3 protein. The sample gives roughly 700,000 distinct CDR3 sequences, around 45% of which show up once; under 35% is in the top ten.

The chain carries TRBV20-1 and TRBJ1-6, with 7 positions matching TRBD1. The sequencing sample was made of blood. The origin of this receptor is a woman aged 55-69 years in good health. In DNA form, the CDR3 reads TGCAGTGCTAGAGATGGGGACAGTGGCTATAATTCACCCCTCCACTTT. This sequence encodes CSARDGDSGYNSPLHF.